Detailed here is one TCR beta chain. Its target is unknown. Repertoires were generated with immunoSEQ multiplex PCR, while TCRdb's copy carries only in-frame clones and drops some. The sample yields around 220,000 clones, 94% seen once. The record originates from a study of T cell responses to AZD1222 COVID-19 vaccine. General observations from the study: A rise in Spike-specific TCR breadth and depth followed two AZD1222 doses. Nearly half of spike-specific TCRs reportedly target unmutated variant regions. Clonal diversity was possibly underestimated, and the donors were mostly white British, with more females. Along spike, vaccine-associated CD4 TCRs were found throughout, with dominance at 160-218 and 743-854.

The starting material was peripheral blood, obtained 28 days after the second dose of the MenACWY control vaccine. This clonotype was obtained from an adult who received the MenACWY meningococcal vaccine as a control.

CDR3 loop: CASSTGTGIFEQYF. CDR3 DNA: TGCGCCAGCAGCACCGGGACAGGAATATTCGAGCAGTACTTC. V is TRBV5-1 and J is TRBJ2-7; 8 bases fit TRBD1. CDR3 size: 14 residues. After removal of 4 bases from V and 6 bases from J, the junction contained 9 bases not matched to a gene. Per germline, CDR1 SGHRS and CDR2 YFSETQ.